What follows describes a single T cell receptor (beta chain). This clonotype was found many times. Its target antigen remains unknown. No much larger clone is present one base from it, and per-base qualities are unavailable. This sample is part of a study of T-cell reconstitution after alpha-beta-depleted transplantation in children (dated by TCRdb to about 2016). General notes on the study: T-cell immune reconstitution after TCRalphabeta/CD19-depleted allogeneic hematopoietic cell transplantation in children was quantitatively tracked in the study by means of TCR repertoire profiling. The full study reports these points: In some patients, the high TCRbeta diversity seen at day 60 was put down to recipient T cells and intrathymic progenitors that had survived conditioning. Hyperexpanded clone frequencies declined over subsequent months; after one year, T-cell counts and TCRbeta diversity were mostly attributed to newly produced T cells. The apparently early alphabetaT-cell count recovery about two months after transplant was reportedly dependent on only several hundred rapidly expanded clones derived from non-depleted graft cells.

Library preparation used PCR. TCRdb names Illumina HiSeq 2500 as the instrument used. Molecular barcoding was employed in the preparation of TCR libraries, with unique molecular identifiers being used to normalize TCRbeta repertoire quantification. TCRdb took the public reads, trimmed them with fastp at Q25, ran MiXCR for clone calling and kept in-frame beta chains. CDR3 protein sequences are deduplicated, and each keeps its most common genes and DNA. The sample table shows 200,000 or so distinct CDR3 sequences, and 5.5% to 7% are seen once. The ten largest clones take up 4.5% of the sample. V was cut back by 0 bases and J by 10 bases, leaving a gap of 25 bases between them. The CDR3 spans 17 residues, from the cysteine through the phenylalanine. The retained sequence is limited to the CDR3, 51 bases, with the frame set at the first base. The germline V gene sets CDR1 to SGHRS and CDR2 to YFSETQ. Reading the label with the study, this specimen's treatment or condition is: allogeneic hematopoietic cell transplantation with graft depleted of TCRalphabeta T cells and CD19 B cells. Transplant recipients were children who received TCRalphabeta/CD19-depleted allogeneic hematopoietic cell grafts.

The chain is made from TRBV5-1 and TRBJ1-1; a tentative D call is TRBD1 (6 bases match). Material: PBMCs, obtained before TCRalphabeta/CD19-depleted stem cell transplant. The receptor comes from a girl under three years old with combined immunodeficiency, due to receive a stem cell transplant. The nucleotides read TGCGCCAGCAGCTTGGCCCCCCCGACAGGAGACGACGAAGGAGCTTTCTTT. Translated, this gives CASSLAPPTGDDEGAFF. When the CDR3 is completed using the reference TRBV5-1 and TRBJ1-1 genes on either side, the full variable domain is KAGVTQTPRYLIKTRGQQVTLSCSPISGHRSVSWYQQTPGQGLQFLFEYFSETQRNKGNFPGRFSGRQFSNSRSEMNVSTLELGDSALYLCASSLAPPTGDDEGAFFGQGTRLTVV.